These 27 T cell receptor beta chains came from one sample sequenced in a study of blood T cell repertoires in COVID-19. Repertoires were generated with immunoSEQ multiplex PCR, while TCRdb's copy carries only in-frame clones and drops some. The data contain 120,000 or so clones, 65% to 90% of them seen just once; the ten biggest clones take up roughly 30%. The material sequenced was peripheral blood. Receptors originate from a woman at least 80 years old with acute or convalescent COVID-19.

This rearrangement joins TRBV3-1 (or the pseudogene TRBV3-2) to TRBJ1-2; 8 bases match TRBD1. CDR3 length: 14 residues. J was trimmed by 7 bases and V by 6 bases; bases with no gene match: 10. The V gene's germline CDR1 is LGHDT and CDR2 YNNKEL (reference sequence). This CDR3 is CASRPPDREAGYTF. The CDR3 DNA is TGTGCCAGCAGACCCCCGGACAGGGAGGCTGGCTACACCTTC.

This clone occurred a few times. This chain connects TRBV14 to TRBJ1-4; TRBD1 matches at 10 bases. J gave up 7 bases and V 4 bases, and 6 bases lay outside the gene matches. This CDR3 has 15 residues. The germline gives CDR1 SGHDN, CDR2 FVKESK. The CDR3 coding sequence is TGTGCCAGCAGCCGAAGACAGGGGGCACGTGAAAAACTGTTTTTT. This encodes CASSRRQGAREKLFF.

CDR3 sequence reads: CASSLSPARDEYTF. The CDR3 DNA reads TGTGCCAGCAGCTTATCTCCCGCAAGAGATGAGTACACCTTC. The chain recombines TRBV7-2 with TRBJ1-2; D is undetermined. The CDR3 loop spans 14 amino acids. Germline lookup yields CDR1 SGHTA and CDR2 FQGNSA. Trimming removed 2 bases from V and 11 bases from J, with 18 bases in between.

The chain joins TRBV3-1 (or the pseudogene TRBV3-2) to TRBJ1-2; D uncertain. The germline V gene has CDR1 LGHDT and CDR2 YNNKEL (reference sequence). The CDR3 loop spans 15 amino acids. V gave up 4 bases and J gave up 2 bases, with 14 bases separating them. The CDR3 spells CASSPRPSPNYGYTF. CDR3 sequence (DNA): TGTGCCAGCAGCCCTAGGCCCTCGCCCAACTATGGCTACACCTTC.

This clone was seen a few times. This chain links TRBV5-4 with TRBJ1-2; 7 bases are a match to TRBD1. Germline values: CDR1 SGHNT, CDR2 YYREEE (reference sequence). This CDR3 spans 13 amino acids. The junction had 2 bases not matched to a gene; V was cut back by 3 bases and J by 3 bases. The CDR3 loop reads CASSYQGDYGYTF. In DNA form, the CDR3 reads TGTGCCAGCAGCTACCAGGGGGACTATGGCTACACCTTC. Looking up the rest from reference TRBV5-4 and TRBJ1-2 gives the full variable domain: ETGVTQSPTHLIKTRGQQVTLRCSSQSGHNTVSWYQQALGQGPQFIFQYYREEENGRGNFPPRFSGLQFPNYSSELNVNALELDDSALYLCASSYQGDYGYTFGSGTRLTVV.

In the case of this clone: One end of the junction is discordant with germline, which a read error may explain. The V call is TRBV6-5, the J call TRBJ1-3; D gene unclear. CDR1 and CDR2 from the germline V gene are MNHEY and SVGAGI. The CDR3 contains 13 residues. The CDR3 sequence is CASSDSYGNTIYF. In DNA, the CDR3 is TGTGCCAGCAGTGACTCATATGGAAACACCATATATTTT.

The rearrangement uses TRBV6-5 and TRBJ2-5, with TRBD1 matching 8 bases. The germline CDR1 and CDR2 sequences are MNHEY and SVGAGI. This CDR3 is 14 amino acids long. Trimming took 4 bases from V and 5 from J; bases not matched to a gene: 6. The DNA of the CDR3 is TGTGCCAGCAGTTGGCAGGGGGCCGGGGAGACCCAGTACTTC. It translates to CASSWQGAGETQYF.

The gene calls are TRBV27 and TRBJ1-1; 9 bases agree with TRBD1. The CDR3 spans 14 residues. Germline V lookup: CDR1 MNHEY, CDR2 SMNVEV (reference sequence). The V gene end was trimmed by 5 bases and the J gene end by 5 bases; junction bases not matched to a gene: 6. Here the CDR3 DNA reads TGTGCCAGCAGTATCGACAGGGGGGGAACTGAAGCTTTCTTT. Protein sequence: CASSIDRGGTEAFF.

The chain uses TRBV5-4 and TRBJ2-2; tentative D call: TRBD2 (6 bases). With 4 bases removed from V and 3 bases from J, the gap between germline ends came to 13 bases. This CDR3 has 15 residues. The V gene's germline CDR1 is SGHNT and CDR2 YYREEE (reference sequence). The CDR3 spells CASSPDPGDTGELFF. CDR3 coding DNA: TGTGCCAGCAGCCCCGACCCGGGGGACACCGGGGAGCTGTTTTTT.

This clone occurred once. The chain recombines TRBV28 with TRBJ2-3; TRBD1 aligns across 9 bases. This CDR3 comprises 16 residues. Trimming removed 7 bases from V and 1 base from J; junction bases left unmatched: 9. Per germline, CDR1 MDHEN and CDR2 SYDVKM. The chain's CDR3 is CASIKQGAAGTDTQYF. The CDR3, as DNA: TGTGCCAGCATCAAACAGGGGGCAGCGGGCACAGATACGCAGTATTTT.

The rearrangement links TRBV5-1 to TRBJ1-6; no clear D. From germline, CDR1 is SGHRS and CDR2 YFSETQ. This CDR3 is built from 15 residues. Trimming removed 6 bases at V and 5 bases at J, with 15 bases between. The CDR3 here is CASMRVGMNNSPLHF. CDR3 DNA sequence: TGCGCCAGCATGCGTGTCGGTATGAATAATTCACCCCTCCACTTT.

The chain recombines TRBV10-3 with TRBJ1-5, with TRBD1 matching over 10 bases. Germline V gene data show CDR1 as ENHRY and CDR2 as SYGVKD. The CDR3 contains 14 residues. The V gene end was trimmed by 10 bases and the J gene end by 6 bases; junction bases not matched to a gene: 9. The CDR3 DNA sequence: TGTGCCAGCAAGGGACAGGGGTGGGGTCAGCCCCAGCATTTT. Its protein is CASKGQGWGQPQHF.

The chain combines TRBV2 with TRBJ1-4, with 8 bases lining up with TRBD1. Germline V lookup: CDR1 SNHLY, CDR2 FYNNEI. This CDR3 has 13 amino acids. After removal of 3 bases from V and 8 bases from J, the junction contained 2 bases not matched to a gene. The CDR3 nucleotides read TGTGCCAGCAGTGATCGGGACAGGGAAAAACTGTTTTTT. Translated: CASSDRDREKLFF.

The gene calls are TRBV2 and TRBJ1-2; 9 bases fit TRBD1. V lost 6 bases to trimming and J lost 6 bases; unmatched junction nucleotides: 5. The CDR3 is 13 amino acids. CDR1 SNHLY and CDR2 FYNNEI come from the germline V gene. This chain's CDR3 is CASSVDRGDGYTF. The DNA for the CDR3 is TGTGCCAGCAGCGTGGACAGGGGAGATGGCTACACCTTC.

This clone was seen just once. The rearrangement uses TRBV5-6 and TRBJ1-2; perhaps TRBD1 as D (5 bases). CDR3 length equals 14 residues. V gave up 0 bases and J gave up 5 bases, with 11 bases separating them. The V gene's germline CDR1 is SGHDT and CDR2 YYEEEE. As DNA, the CDR3 is TGTGCCAGCAGCTTGGAGGCAGGGTATTATGGCTACACCTTC. Encoded protein: CASSLEAGYYGYTF.

This clone has a handful of counts. This chain uses TRBV2 with TRBJ1-4; 7 nucleotides agree with TRBD1. CDR1 SNHLY and CDR2 FYNNEI come from the germline V gene. The CDR3 runs 13 residues. V lost 7 bases to trimming and J lost 4 bases; unmatched junction nucleotides: 3. The CDR3 protein is CASNRDSNEKLFF. The CDR3 region has the DNA TGTGCCAGCAACCGGGACAGTAATGAAAAACTGTTTTTT.

The table lists this clone with a count of one. The sample has other DNA sequences that encode this CDR3 too. V gene TRBV9 combines with J gene TRBJ1-1, with 8 nucleotides matching TRBD1. CDR3 length equals 14 residues. Trimming at V came to 2 bases and at J to 1 base, leaving 1 base not matched to a gene. The V gene's germline CDR1 is SGDLS and CDR2 YYNGEE. The CDR3 spells CASSVDRGNTEAFF. As DNA, the CDR3 is TGTGCCAGCAGCGTTGACAGGGGGAACACTGAAGCTTTCTTT.

As DNA, the CDR3 is TGTGCCAGCAGCTTGATGGGGGGGGGAGGAGAGACCCAGTACTTC. Encoded protein: CASSLMGGGGETQYF. V gene TRBV5-4 combines with J gene TRBJ2-5; 7 nucleotides match TRBD2. The V gene end was trimmed by 1 base and the J gene end by 4 bases; junction bases not matched to a gene: 7. This CDR3 comprises 15 residues. Germline CDR1 reads SGHNT; CDR2 reads YYREEE (reference sequence).

The V and J genes are TRBV7-8 and TRBJ1-3; a possible D gene is TRBD1 (5 bases). Germline loops: CDR1 SGHVS, CDR2 FQNEAQ. The V end was cut by 3 bases, the J end by 2 bases, with 8 bases between. The CDR3 length is 14 residues. The CDR3: CASSLRGTGNTIYF. In nucleotides, the CDR3 is TGTGCCAGCAGCTTGCGGGGGACTGGAAACACCATATATTTT.

The chain joins TRBV20-1 to TRBJ1-6; 8 positions agree with TRBD1. The CDR3 extends over 15 amino acids. Germline V gene data show CDR1 as DFQATT and CDR2 as SNEGSKA (reference sequence). Trimming cost V 3 bases and J 11 bases; bases outside gene matches: 12. CDR3 DNA: TGCAGTGCTAGTGAACGGACAGGGCCGTCCGCACCCCTCCACTTT. Translating gives CSASERTGPSAPLHF.

V gene TRBV5-1 combines with J gene TRBJ2-7, with D possibly being TRBD2 (5 bases). CDR1 and CDR2 (germline): SGHRS, YFSETQ. V dropped 0 bases and J dropped 6 bases, with 10 bases sitting between them. The CDR3 has 13 amino acids. This CDR3 is CASSLGTGSEQYV. DNA of the CDR3: TGCGCCAGCAGCTTGGGAACGGGGAGCGAGCAGTACGTC.

V and J are TRBV5-1 and TRBJ2-3; the D is unclear. Germline V gene data show CDR1 as SGHRS and CDR2 as YFSETQ. CDR3 length equals 18 residues. Trimming pared 0 bases from V and 0 bases from J, leaving 17 bases between. CDR3: CASSLAIPRKDSTDTQYF. The CDR3 region has the DNA TGCGCCAGCAGCTTGGCAATACCCAGGAAGGATAGCACAGATACGCAGTATTTT. The full variable domain, with the rest looked up from reference TRBV5-1 and TRBJ2-3, is KAGVTQTPRYLIKTRGQQVTLSCSPISGHRSVSWYQQTPGQGLQFLFEYFSETQRNKGNFPGRFSGRQFSNSRSEMNVSTLELGDSALYLCASSLAIPRKDSTDTQYFGPGTRLTVL.

This sequence joins TRBV5-1 and TRBJ2-5, with D maybe TRBD2 (5 bases). The CDR3 sequence is 11 residues long. The germline V gene has CDR1 SGHRS and CDR2 YFSETQ. V was pared by 7 bases and J by 4 bases, with 8 bases between. This chain's CDR3 is CASSGRETQYF. The CDR3 nucleotides read TGCGCCAGCTCGGGGAGAGAGACCCAGTACTTC.

The chain uses TRBV19 and TRBJ2-2; D ambiguous. V lost 4 bases and J 0 bases, leaving 12 bases between the germline ends. This CDR3 is built from 16 residues. Germline-derived CDR1 and CDR2 are LNHDA and SQIVND (reference sequence). CDR3 sequence reads: CASSTTETANTGELFF. The CDR3 DNA sequence: TGTGCCAGTAGTACTACGGAAACAGCGAACACCGGGGAGCTGTTTTTT.

A single count supports this clone. This chain uses TRBV29-1 with TRBJ2-3, with 13 nucleotides matching TRBD2. This CDR3 contains 14 residues. J gave up 3 bases and V 7 bases, and 4 bases lay outside the gene matches. Germline CDR1 and CDR2: SQVTM and ANQGSEA. Written as DNA, the CDR3 is TGCAGCGCCCGACTAGCGGGGGGTACAGATACGCAGTATTTT. Translated, it gives CSARLAGGTDTQYF.

The V gene is TRBV2, the J gene TRBJ1-1, with a weak D call TRBD1 (6 bases). CDR1 SNHLY and CDR2 FYNNEI come from the germline V gene. V was shortened by 5 bases and J by 8 bases, with 15 bases between the two germline ends. The CDR3 loop spans 13 amino acids. CDR3 nucleotides: TGTGCCAGCAGTCAACGGGGGGCGGAGGAAGCTTTCTTT. Its protein is CASSQRGAEEAFF.

The sample holds a few counts of this clone. CDR3 region: CASSWGQNSEKLFF. The CDR3 region has the DNA TGCGCCAGCAGCTGGGGACAGAACTCTGAAAAACTGTTTTTT. The chain has TRBV5-1 and TRBJ1-4; 7 positions agree with TRBD1. The length of the CDR3 is 14 residues. V lost 3 bases and J lost 7; bases outside the gene matches: 6. Germline CDR1 SGHRS, CDR2 YFSETQ. The full variable domain, with the rest looked up from reference TRBV5-1 and TRBJ1-4, is KAGVTQTPRYLIKTRGQQVTLSCSPISGHRSVSWYQQTPGQGLQFLFEYFSETQRNKGNFPGRFSGRQFSNSRSEMNVSTLELGDSALYLCASSWGQNSEKLFFGSGTQLSVL.